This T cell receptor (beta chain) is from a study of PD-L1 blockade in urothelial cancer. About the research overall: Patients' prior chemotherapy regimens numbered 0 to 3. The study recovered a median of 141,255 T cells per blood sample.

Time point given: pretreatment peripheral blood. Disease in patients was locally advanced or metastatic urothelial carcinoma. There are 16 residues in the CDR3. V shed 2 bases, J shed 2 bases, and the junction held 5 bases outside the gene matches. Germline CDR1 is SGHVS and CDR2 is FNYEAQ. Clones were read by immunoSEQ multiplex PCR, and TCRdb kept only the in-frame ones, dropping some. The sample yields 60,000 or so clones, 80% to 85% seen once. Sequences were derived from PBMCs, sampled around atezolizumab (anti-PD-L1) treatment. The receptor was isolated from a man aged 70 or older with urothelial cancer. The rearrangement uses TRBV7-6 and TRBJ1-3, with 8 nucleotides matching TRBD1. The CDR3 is CASSLNQGATGNTIYF. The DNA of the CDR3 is TGTGCCAGCAGCTTAAATCAGGGGGCAACTGGAAACACCATATATTTT.